This is a list of T cell receptor beta chains from one sample in a study of T cell responses to AZD1222 COVID-19 vaccine. The table came from immunoSEQ multiplex PCR; TCRdb's copy has only in-frame clones and leaves some out. The data contain around 130,000 clones, 90% to 95% of them singletons. Sequenced material: peripheral blood, taken on day 0 of AZD1222 vaccination. The receptors here all came from an adult in good health. CDR3s include the opening cysteine and the closing phenylalanine or tryptophan. The order of the fields is V gene, D gene, J gene, CDR3 protein, CDR3 DNA. D genes are given only for firm matches.

V: TRBV11-2
D: -
J: TRBJ2-2
CDR3: CASSLVRNTGELFF
DNA: TGTGCCAGCAGCTTAGTACGGAACACCGGGGAGCTGTTTTTT

V: TRBV27
D: TRBD2
J: TRBJ2-1
CDR3: CASSYSGSGHNEQFF
DNA: TGTGCCAGCAGTTATAGCGGGAGCGGGCACAATGAGCAGTTCTTC

V: TRBV11-2
D: TRBD2
J: TRBJ2-1
CDR3: CASSLELAGDGNEQFF
DNA: TGTGCCAGCAGCTTAGAACTAGCGGGAGACGGCAATGAGCAGTTCTTC

V: TRBV9
D: TRBD2
J: TRBJ2-7
CDR3: CASSVGGLAGVYEQYF
DNA: TGTGCCAGCAGCGTAGGCGGACTAGCGGGAGTTTACGAGCAGTACTTC

V: TRBV5-4
D: -
J: TRBJ2-5
CDR3: CASRGEIGQPFQETQYF
DNA: TGTGCCAGCAGGGGGGAGATCGGACAGCCCTTTCAAGAGACCCAGTACTTC

V: TRBV28
D: -
J: TRBJ1-6
CDR3: CASSLGSSYNSPLHF
DNA: TGTGCCAGCAGTCTCGGGAGCTCCTATAATTCACCCCTCCACTTT

V: TRBV19
D: -
J: TRBJ2-1
CDR3: CASSIRDYGPNEQFF
DNA: TGTGCCAGTAGTATCCGAGATTATGGGCCCAATGAGCAGTTCTTC

V: TRBV18
D: TRBD1
J: TRBJ1-2
CDR3: CASSRIPGQANLGYGYTF
DNA: TGTGCCAGCTCGCGAATTCCGGGACAGGCGAACTTGGGCTATGGCTACACCTTC

V: TRBV30
D: TRBD1
J: TRBJ1-2
CDR3: CAAVGTGFRGYTF
DNA: TGTGCCGCCGTCGGGACAGGGTTCCGGGGCTACACCTTC

V: TRBV10-3
D: TRBD1
J: TRBJ2-7
CDR3: CAISTNRGSYEQYF
DNA: TGTGCCATCAGTACCAACAGGGGATCCTACGAGCAGTACTTC